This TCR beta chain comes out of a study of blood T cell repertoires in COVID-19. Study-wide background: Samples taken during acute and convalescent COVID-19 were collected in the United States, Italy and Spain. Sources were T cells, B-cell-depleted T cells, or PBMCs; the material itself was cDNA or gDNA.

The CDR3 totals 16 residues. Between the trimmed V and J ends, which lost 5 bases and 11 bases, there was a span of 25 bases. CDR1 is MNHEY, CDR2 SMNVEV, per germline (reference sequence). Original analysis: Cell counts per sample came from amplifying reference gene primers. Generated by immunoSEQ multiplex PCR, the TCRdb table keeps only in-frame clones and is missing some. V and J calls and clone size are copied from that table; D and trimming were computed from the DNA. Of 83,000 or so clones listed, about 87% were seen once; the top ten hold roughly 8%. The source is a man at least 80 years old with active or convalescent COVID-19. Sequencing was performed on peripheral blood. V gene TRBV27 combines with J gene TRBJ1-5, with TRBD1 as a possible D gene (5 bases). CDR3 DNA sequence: TGTGCCAGCAGTAGAGGCGGGGGTCCTTCAGTGTTGGCCCAGCATTTT. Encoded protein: CASSRGGGPSVLAQHF.